The entry below describes one T cell receptor (beta chain). The count of this clone is one. This clone's antigen is unknown. Base quality data are lacking; no much larger clone is found one base away. In the prospective study, participants were roughly 18 to 100 years old, resided in fewer than 25 geographic areas of the United States, and were enrolled through a virtual design. In the prospective study, cohorts were assigned on the basis of participant-reported clinical history obtained from a screening survey and a study questionnaire. A participant counted as exposed if, within 2 weeks of entering the study, that participant had been in contact with someone who had a PCR-confirmed or clinician-diagnosed COVID-19 case. Each participant in the prospective study had whole blood, serum and a nasopharyngeal or oropharyngeal swab collected by mobile phlebotomists. Over a 2-month period, participants in the prospective study had the option of providing additional blood draws and questionnaires. Before DNA extraction, blood samples from the prospective study were shipped at room temperature or frozen.

The data are from a study of blood T cell repertoires in COVID-19 (dated by TCRdb to 2018 to 2021). About the full investigation: Samples from collaborators originated in the United States, Italy and Spain and spanned both the acute and convalescent phases of COVID-19. The sample metadata nearly always contained a de-identified subject ID, COVID-19 status, age in years and sex. A freely available public database, intended as a resource for researchers studying the immune response to SARS-CoV-2, is where the repertoires were released. The samples were drawn from two sources: the first 160 participants of the ongoing ImmuneRACE study, and 1,254 subjects contributed by 6 global collaborators. Subjects who had been exposed to COVID-19, were actively infected with it, or had recovered from it provided the deeply sampled blood TCRbeta repertoires that made up the dataset. The material from the prospective study consisted of cDNA or gDNA derived from T cells, B-cell-depleted T cells, or PBMCs. Where available, HLA class I and class II types were obtained from metadata supplied by the sample provider rather than from assay-based typing.

General conclusions and limits of the study: The amount of clinical and demographic metadata varied by source and participant and was provided uncurated.

TCRbeta CDR3 regions were amplified from genomic DNA using the immunoSEQ Assay, a bias-controlled multiplex PCR. As for the original processing: Within the assay, amplification of reference gene primers was used to estimate how many nucleated cells each sample contained. To quantify the absolute abundance of each unique TCRbeta CDR3 rearrangement, sequence reads were collapsed and filtered. For each sample, productive Simpson clonality was calculated as the square root of Simpson's diversity index across productive rearrangements. TCRdb retrieved this table from immuneACCESS and kept in-frame rearrangements only. Not all clones are present; in checked studies, unresolved V genes account for under half, and no reason is known for the remainder. The D gene and trimming were derived from the DNA, and the V and J assignments and clone size from that table. The sample yields a few hundred thousand clones; around 84% were counted once. Under 7% of the sample belongs to the ten largest clones.

The receptor comes from a woman aged 50 to 60 who had been exposed to COVID-19. Sequencing was carried out using PBMCs or T cells enriched from blood (not recorded which).

The sequenced DNA is TGTGCCAGCAGCCCCGCGCCCACGGGAGGCTACACCTTC. This yields the protein CASSPAPTGGYTF. Recombination connected TRBV6-5 to TRBJ1-2; the D gene identity is not certain. CDR1 and CDR2 were assigned from the germline V gene as MNHEY and SVGAGI. V and J are truncated by 6 bases and 8 bases respectively, leaving an intervening sequence of 16 bases. The CDR3 measures 13 amino acids from cysteine to phenylalanine. Just the 39-base CDR3 DNA is kept, in frame starting at base 1.